The clone carrying this T cell receptor (beta chain) was seen a few times. Its matching antigen is unknown. CDR3 length: 13 amino acids. Trimming shortened V by 2 bases and J by 6 bases, and 12 bases separated the two germline ends. Germline V gene data show CDR1 as SQVTM and CDR2 as ANQGSEA. This sample was taken from a study of cytomegalovirus exposure and HLA in healthy donors. The PCR had 60 Vbeta and 13 Jbeta primers. The data were produced by immunoSEQ multiplex PCR, yet TCRdb's version contains in-frame clones alone and is incomplete. The profile shows roughly 150,000 clones, around four fifths of them singletons. Study-wide points: Later, an analysis found that common viral pathogens appeared to be linked with several of the most significant clusters.

The TCR was taken from a man aged 18 to 29 in good health and CMV-seropositive. The chain carries TRBV29-1 and TRBJ2-3, with D possibly TRBD2 on 7 matching bases. The source material was PBMCs. CDR3 sequence reads: CSVERGGQDTQYF. The CDR3 nucleotides read TGCAGCGTTGAAAGGGGGGGCCAGGATACGCAGTATTTT.